Only a few counts were recorded for the clone carrying this TCR beta chain. This specimen comes from a study of blood T cell repertoires in COVID-19. In the study overall: Samples came from the United States, Italy and Spain, spanning acute and convalescent COVID-19.

TCRdb's copy holds only in-frame clones and misses some; the assay was immunoSEQ multiplex PCR. The table records some 240,000 clones, 84% of them present only once. V shed 6 bases, J shed 7 bases, and the junction held 6 bases outside the gene matches. The CDR3 sequence is 14 residues long. The V gene's germline CDR1 is MNHEY and CDR2 SVGAGI. This receptor was identified in a woman between 40 and 55 years old who had recovered from COVID-19. This rearrangement joins TRBV6-5 to TRBJ1-6; 7 nucleotides agree with TRBD1. The specimen was peripheral blood. CDR3 DNA: TGTGCCAGCAGGGAGGGGGCAGGGAATTCACCCCTCCACTTT. Amino acids: CASREGAGNSPLHF.